The text below deals with one T cell receptor (beta chain). The data are from a study of OX40 agonist ivuxolimab in advanced cancers. Measured with immunoSEQ multiplex PCR; TCRdb has only the in-frame clones, and not every one. The table includes roughly 34,000 clones, approximately 80% detected once. Per the germline V gene, CDR1 is SNHLY and CDR2 is FYNNEI. The CDR3 covers 12 residues. Trimming stripped 7 bases from V and 3 bases from J, with 10 bases between. The clonotype originates from an adult with an advanced solid tumor such as melanoma, head and neck, liver or kidney cancer. The rearrangement joins TRBV2 to TRBJ2-7; D is unresolved. Specimen: CD4+ or CD8+ T cells sorted from blood, collected in a trial of the OX40 agonist ivuxolimab. CDR3 residues: CASTWGSYEQYF. The DNA of the CDR3 is TGTGCCAGCACTTGGGGAAGCTACGAGCAGTACTTC.